Listed here are 7 T cell receptor beta chains from one sample, sequenced in a study of cytomegalovirus exposure and HLA in healthy donors. Researchers ran the PCR with 60 Vbeta and 13 Jbeta primers. Assay used: immunoSEQ multiplex PCR; TCRdb lists only in-frame clones, some missing. There are about 99,000 clones in the sample; around 77% occur only once, and roughly 3% lies in the top ten. Sequencing was done on a sample of PBMCs. The receptors stem from a man aged 40-55 years in good health and CMV-seronegative.

This clone was counted only a few times. V usage is TRBV28 and J usage is TRBJ2-3, with 8 bases fitting TRBD2. The junction had 8 bases not matched to a gene; V was cut back by 3 bases and J by 6 bases. Per germline, CDR1 MDHEN and CDR2 SYDVKM. This CDR3 is 15 amino acids long. The CDR3 bases are TGTGCCAGCAGTTTCCTGACGGGGGGGACGGATACGCAGTATTTT. It encodes CASSFLTGGTDTQYF.

The genes are TRBV28 and TRBJ1-2, with 8 bases that match TRBD1. This CDR3 has 15 residues. CDR1 and CDR2 (germline): MDHEN, SYDVKM. The V segment lost 6 bases and the J segment 2 bases; nucleotides outside the gene matches: 8. CDR3 protein: CASSPDRGANYGYTF. The DNA for the CDR3 is TGTGCCAGCAGCCCCGACAGGGGCGCAAACTATGGCTACACCTTC.

This chain joins TRBV27 and TRBJ1-4; 9 nucleotides match TRBD1. CDR3 size: 18 residues. CDR1 MNHEY and CDR2 SMNVEV come from the germline V gene (reference sequence). The V and J ends lost 0 bases and 6 bases, in that order; junction bases with no gene match: 11. CDR3 sequence reads: CASSLSPVGGQGYEKLFF. CDR3 nucleotide sequence: TGTGCCAGCAGTTTATCGCCCGTGGGGGGACAGGGTTATGAAAAACTGTTTTTT.

The chain employs TRBV5-1 and TRBJ1-1; D gene uncertain. Trimming shortened V by 1 base and J by 1 base, and 5 bases separated the two germline ends. Per the germline V gene, CDR1 is SGHRS and CDR2 is YFSETQ. The CDR3 loop spans 13 amino acids. CDR3 sequence: CASSLQANTEAFF. CDR3 coding DNA: TGCGCCAGCAGCTTGCAAGCGAACACTGAAGCTTTCTTT.

The chain recombines TRBV5-6 with TRBJ2-7; TRBD2 agrees at 13 bases. This CDR3 is built from 17 residues. CDR1 and CDR2 (germline): SGHDT, YYEEEE. Unmatched junction bases numbered 7, after V lost 4 bases and J lost 0 bases. The CDR3: CASSPRLAGGLSYEQYF. The CDR3 DNA is TGTGCCAGCAGCCCCAGACTAGCGGGAGGCCTCTCCTACGAGCAGTACTTC.

V is TRBV18 and J is TRBJ1-2; 7 bases agree with TRBD1. The ends lost 1 base at V and 4 bases at J; junction bases unmatched: 6. Looked up from germline, CDR1 is KGHSH and CDR2 is LQKENI. The CDR3 has 15 amino acids. In nucleotides, the CDR3 is TGTGCCAGCTCACCACTCGGGCGGGACAGCTATGGCTACACCTTC. Encoded protein: CASSPLGRDSYGYTF.

This clone was observed a handful of times. The chain is built from TRBV6-6 and TRBJ1-4; D is unresolved. The CDR3 is made up of 11 amino acids. V was shortened by 5 bases and J by 8 bases, with 6 bases between the two germline ends. The germline V gene encodes CDR1 MNHNY and CDR2 SVGAGI (reference sequence). CDR3 sequence reads: CASSRGEKLFF. The CDR3 DNA reads TGTGCCAGCAGTAGAGGGGAAAAACTGTTTTTT.